This paragraph reports one TCR beta chain. The antigen is unknown. The data were taken from a study of T cell responses to AZD1222 COVID-19 vaccine. Study overall: Researchers grouped second doses given at about 4 or about 12 weeks into one pool.

The study's findings and limits: Clonal diversity was possibly underestimated, and the donors were mostly white British, with more females. Reportedly, nearly half the spike-specific TCRs target unmutated variant regions.

Produced via immunoSEQ multiplex PCR; TCRdb's table is partial and in-frame only. The table shows about 110,000 clones, with roughly nine tenths occurring only once. The CDR3 covers 15 residues. The V and J ends lost 4 bases and 5 bases, in that order; junction bases with no gene match: 8. CDR1 SGHTA and CDR2 FQGNSA come from the germline V gene. This chain uses TRBV7-2 with TRBJ2-5; 9 nucleotides match TRBD1. Specimen: peripheral blood, collected on day 0 of AZD1222 vaccination. The source of this sequence is an adult in good health. CDR3 DNA sequence: TGTGCCAGCAGCTCCGACAGGGGGTGGTGGGAGACCCAGTACTTC. Translating it yields CASSSDRGWWETQYF.